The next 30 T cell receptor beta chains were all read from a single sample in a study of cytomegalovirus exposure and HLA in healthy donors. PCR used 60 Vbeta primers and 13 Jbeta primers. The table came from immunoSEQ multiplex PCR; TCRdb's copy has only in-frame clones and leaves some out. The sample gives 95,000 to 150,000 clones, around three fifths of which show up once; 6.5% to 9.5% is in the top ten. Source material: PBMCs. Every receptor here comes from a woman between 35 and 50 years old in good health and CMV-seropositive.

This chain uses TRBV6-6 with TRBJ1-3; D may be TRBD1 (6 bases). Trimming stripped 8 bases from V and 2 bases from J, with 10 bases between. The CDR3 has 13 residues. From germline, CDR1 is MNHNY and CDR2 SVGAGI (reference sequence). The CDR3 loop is CASAGEPGNTIYF. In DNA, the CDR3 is TGTGCCAGCGCAGGGGAGCCTGGAAACACCATATATTTT.

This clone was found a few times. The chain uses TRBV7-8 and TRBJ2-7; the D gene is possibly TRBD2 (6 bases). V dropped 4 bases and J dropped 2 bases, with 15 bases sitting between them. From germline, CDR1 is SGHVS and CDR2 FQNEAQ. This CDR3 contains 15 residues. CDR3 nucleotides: TGTGCCAGCAGCTCGAGAATGGGAGGCCCCTACGAGCAGTACTTC. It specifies CASSSRMGGPYEQYF.

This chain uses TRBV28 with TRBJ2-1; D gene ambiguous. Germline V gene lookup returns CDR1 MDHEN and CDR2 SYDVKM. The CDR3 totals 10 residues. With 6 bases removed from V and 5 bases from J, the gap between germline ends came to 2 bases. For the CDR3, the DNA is TGTGCCAGCAGCGACAATGAGCAGTTCTTC. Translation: CASSDNEQFF.

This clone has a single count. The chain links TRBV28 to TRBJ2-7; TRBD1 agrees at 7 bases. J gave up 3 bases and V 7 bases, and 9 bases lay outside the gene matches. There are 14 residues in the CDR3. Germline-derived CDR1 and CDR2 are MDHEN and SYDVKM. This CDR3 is CASTPRTGIYEQYF. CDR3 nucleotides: TGTGCCAGCACCCCACGGACAGGTATCTACGAGCAGTACTTC.

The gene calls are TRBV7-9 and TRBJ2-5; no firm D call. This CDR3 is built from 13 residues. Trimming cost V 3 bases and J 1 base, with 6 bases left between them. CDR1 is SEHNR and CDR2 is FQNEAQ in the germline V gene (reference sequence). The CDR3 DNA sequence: TGTGCCAGCAGCTTCGACACCCAAGAGACCCAGTACTTC. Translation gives CASSFDTQETQYF.

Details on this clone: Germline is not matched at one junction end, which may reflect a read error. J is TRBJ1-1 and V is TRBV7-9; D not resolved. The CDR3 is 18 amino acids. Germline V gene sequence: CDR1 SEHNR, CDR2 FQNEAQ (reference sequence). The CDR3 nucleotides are TGTTCCAGCAGCTTATCCCGGGGAGATCAGAGTACGTACACTGAAGCTTTCTTT. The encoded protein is CSSSLSRGDQSTYTEAFF.

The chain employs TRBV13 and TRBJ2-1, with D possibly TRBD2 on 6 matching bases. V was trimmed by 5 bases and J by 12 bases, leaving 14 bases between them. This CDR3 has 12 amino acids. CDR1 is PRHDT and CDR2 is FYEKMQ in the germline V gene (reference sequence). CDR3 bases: TGTGCCAGCAGCGGGGGGTCGGCAGGGCAGTTCTTC. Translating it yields CASSGGSAGQFF.

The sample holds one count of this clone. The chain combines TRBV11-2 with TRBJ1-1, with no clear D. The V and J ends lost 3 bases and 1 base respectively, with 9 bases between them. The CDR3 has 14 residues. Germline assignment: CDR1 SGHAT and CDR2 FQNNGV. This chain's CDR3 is CASSLEGSNTEAFF. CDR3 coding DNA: TGTGCCAGCAGCTTGGAGGGATCGAACACTGAAGCTTTCTTT.

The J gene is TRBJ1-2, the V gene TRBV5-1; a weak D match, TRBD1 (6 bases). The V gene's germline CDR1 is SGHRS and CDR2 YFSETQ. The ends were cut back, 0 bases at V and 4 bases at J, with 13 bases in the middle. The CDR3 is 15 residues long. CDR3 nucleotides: TGCGCCAGCAGCTTGGCAGGGGACCCGTCCTATGGCTACACCTTC. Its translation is CASSLAGDPSYGYTF.

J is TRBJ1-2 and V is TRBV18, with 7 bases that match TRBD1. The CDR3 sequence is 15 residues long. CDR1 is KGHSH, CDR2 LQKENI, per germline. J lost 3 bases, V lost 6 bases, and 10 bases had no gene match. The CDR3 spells CASSPRPDRHYGYTF. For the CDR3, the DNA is TGTGCCAGCTCGCCCCGCCCGGACAGGCACTATGGCTACACCTTC. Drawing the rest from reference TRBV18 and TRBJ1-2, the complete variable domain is NAGVMQNPRHLVRRRGQEARLRCSPMKGHSHVYWYRQLPEEGLKFMVYLQKENIIDESGMPKERFSAEFPKEGPSILRIQQVVRGDSAAYFCASSPRPDRHYGYTFGSGTRLTVV.

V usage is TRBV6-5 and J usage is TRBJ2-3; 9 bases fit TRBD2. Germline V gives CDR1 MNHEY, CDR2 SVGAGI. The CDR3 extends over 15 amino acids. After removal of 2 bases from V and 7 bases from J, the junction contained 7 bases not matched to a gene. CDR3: CASSYGGGASNTQYF. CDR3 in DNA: TGTGCCAGCAGTTACGGCGGGGGGGCCAGTAATACGCAGTATTTT.

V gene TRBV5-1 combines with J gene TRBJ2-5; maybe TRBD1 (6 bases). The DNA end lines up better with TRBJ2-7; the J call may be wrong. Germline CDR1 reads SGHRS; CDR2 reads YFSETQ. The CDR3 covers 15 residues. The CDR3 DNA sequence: TGCGCCAGCAGCTTAGGAGGAGGACAGCCCTACGAGCAGTACTTC. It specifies CASSLGGGQPYEQYF.

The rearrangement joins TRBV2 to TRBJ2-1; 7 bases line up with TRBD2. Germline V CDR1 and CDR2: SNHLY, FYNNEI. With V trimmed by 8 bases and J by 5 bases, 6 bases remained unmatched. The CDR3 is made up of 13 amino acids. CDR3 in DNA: TGTGCCAGCTGTCTGGGAGGGAACAATGAGCAGTTCTTC. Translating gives CASCLGGNNEQFF.

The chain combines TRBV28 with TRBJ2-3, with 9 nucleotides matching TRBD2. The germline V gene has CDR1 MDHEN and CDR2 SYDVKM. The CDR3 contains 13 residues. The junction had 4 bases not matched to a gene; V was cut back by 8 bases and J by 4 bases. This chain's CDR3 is CASAGGGADTQYF. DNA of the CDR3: TGTGCCAGCGCGGGCGGGGGGGCAGATACGCAGTATTTT.

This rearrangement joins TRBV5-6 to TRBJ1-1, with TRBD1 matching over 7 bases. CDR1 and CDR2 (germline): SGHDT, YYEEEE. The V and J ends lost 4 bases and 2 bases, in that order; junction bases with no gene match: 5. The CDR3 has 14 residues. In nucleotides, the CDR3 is TGTGCCAGCAGCATATGGGACAGCAACACTGAAGCTTTCTTT. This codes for CASSIWDSNTEAFF.

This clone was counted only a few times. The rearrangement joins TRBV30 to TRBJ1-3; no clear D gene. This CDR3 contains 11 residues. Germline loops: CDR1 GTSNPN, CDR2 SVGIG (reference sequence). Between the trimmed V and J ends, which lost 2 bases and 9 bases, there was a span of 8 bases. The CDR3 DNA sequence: TGTGCCTGGAGTCACTCCGGCACCATATATTTT. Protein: CAWSHSGTIYF.

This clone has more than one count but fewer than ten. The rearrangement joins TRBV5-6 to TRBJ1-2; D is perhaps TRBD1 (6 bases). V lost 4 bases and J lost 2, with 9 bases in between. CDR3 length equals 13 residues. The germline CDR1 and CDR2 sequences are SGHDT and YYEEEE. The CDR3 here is CASSIDRNYGYTF. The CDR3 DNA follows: TGTGCCAGCAGCATCGACAGGAACTATGGCTACACCTTC.

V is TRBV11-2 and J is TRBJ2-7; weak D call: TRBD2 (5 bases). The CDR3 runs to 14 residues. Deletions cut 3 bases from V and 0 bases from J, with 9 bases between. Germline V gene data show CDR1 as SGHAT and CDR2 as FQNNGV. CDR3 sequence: CASSFDRDSYEQYF. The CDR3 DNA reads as TGTGCCAGCAGCTTTGACCGGGACTCCTACGAGCAGTACTTC. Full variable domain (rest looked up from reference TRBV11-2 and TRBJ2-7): EAGVAQSPRYKIIEKRQSVAFWCNPISGHATLYWYQQILGQGPKLLIQFQNNGVVDDSQLPKDRFSAERLKGVDSTLKIQPAKLEDSAVYLCASSFDRDSYEQYFGPGTRLTVT.

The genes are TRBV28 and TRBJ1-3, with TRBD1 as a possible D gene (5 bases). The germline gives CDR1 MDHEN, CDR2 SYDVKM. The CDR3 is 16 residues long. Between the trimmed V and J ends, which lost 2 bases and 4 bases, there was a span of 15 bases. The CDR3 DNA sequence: TGTGCCAGCAGTTTACCCCAGGGAGGACCAGGAAACACCATATATTTT. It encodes CASSLPQGGPGNTIYF.

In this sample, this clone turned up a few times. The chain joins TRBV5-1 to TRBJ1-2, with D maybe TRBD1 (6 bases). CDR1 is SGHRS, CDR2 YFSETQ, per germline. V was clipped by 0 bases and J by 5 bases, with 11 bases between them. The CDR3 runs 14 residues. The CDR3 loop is CASSLEGGSYGYTF. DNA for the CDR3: TGCGCCAGCAGCTTGGAGGGGGGGTCGTATGGCTACACCTTC.

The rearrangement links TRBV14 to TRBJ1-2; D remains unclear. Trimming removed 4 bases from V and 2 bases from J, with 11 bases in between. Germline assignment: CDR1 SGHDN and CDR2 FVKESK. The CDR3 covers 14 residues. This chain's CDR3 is CASSPTLDNYGYTF. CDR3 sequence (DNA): TGTGCCAGCAGCCCGACACTAGACAACTATGGCTACACCTTC.

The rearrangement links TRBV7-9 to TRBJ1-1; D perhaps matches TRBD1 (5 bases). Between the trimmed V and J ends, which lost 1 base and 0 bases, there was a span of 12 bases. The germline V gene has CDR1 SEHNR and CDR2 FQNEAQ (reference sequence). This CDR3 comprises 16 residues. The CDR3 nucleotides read TGTGCCAGCAGCTTAGGGAGACAGCCTATGAACACTGAAGCTTTCTTT. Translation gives CASSLGRQPMNTEAFF.

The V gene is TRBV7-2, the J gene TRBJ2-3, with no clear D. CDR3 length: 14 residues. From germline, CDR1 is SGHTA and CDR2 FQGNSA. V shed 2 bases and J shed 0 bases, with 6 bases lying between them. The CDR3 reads CASSLSFSTDTQYF. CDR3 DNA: TGTGCCAGCAGCTTATCCTTCAGCACAGATACGCAGTATTTT.

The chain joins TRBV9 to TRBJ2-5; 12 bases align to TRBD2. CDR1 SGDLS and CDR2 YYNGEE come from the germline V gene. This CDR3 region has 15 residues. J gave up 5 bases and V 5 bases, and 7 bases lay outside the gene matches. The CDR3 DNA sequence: TGTGCCAGCAGTCCTAGCGGGGGGGCCGCGGAGACCCAGTACTTC. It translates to CASSPSGGAAETQYF.

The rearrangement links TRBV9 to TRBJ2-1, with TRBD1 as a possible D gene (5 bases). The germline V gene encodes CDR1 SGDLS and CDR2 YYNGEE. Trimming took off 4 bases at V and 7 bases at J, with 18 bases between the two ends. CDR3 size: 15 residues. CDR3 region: CASSPVVGPKNEQFF. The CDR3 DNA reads TGTGCCAGCAGCCCCGTCGTGGGGCCGAAAAATGAGCAGTTCTTC.

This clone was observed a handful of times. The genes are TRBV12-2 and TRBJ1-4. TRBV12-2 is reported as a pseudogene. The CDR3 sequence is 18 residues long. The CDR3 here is CASRRMDRNRGSFEKLFF. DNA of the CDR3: TGTGCAAGTCGCCGGATGGATAGGAACCGAGGGAGTTTCGAAAAACTGTTTTTT.

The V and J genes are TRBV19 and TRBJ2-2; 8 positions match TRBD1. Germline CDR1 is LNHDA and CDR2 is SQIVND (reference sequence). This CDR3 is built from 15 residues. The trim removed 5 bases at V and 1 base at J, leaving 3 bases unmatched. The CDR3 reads CASSGTGQNTGELFF. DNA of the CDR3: TGTGCCAGTAGTGGGACAGGTCAGAACACCGGGGAGCTGTTTTTT. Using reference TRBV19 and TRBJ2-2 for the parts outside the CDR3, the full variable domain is DGGITQSPKYLFRKEGQNVTLSCEQNLNHDAMYWYRQDPGQGLRLIYYSQIVNDFQKGDIAEGYSVSREKKESFPLTVTSAQKNPTAFYLCASSGTGQNTGELFFGEGSRLTVL.

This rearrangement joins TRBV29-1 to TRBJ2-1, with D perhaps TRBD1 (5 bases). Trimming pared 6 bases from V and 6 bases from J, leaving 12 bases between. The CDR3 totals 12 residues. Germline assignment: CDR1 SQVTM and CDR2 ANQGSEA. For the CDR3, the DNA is TGCAGCGTCTCCAGGGAAGGCAATGAGCAGTTCTTC. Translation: CSVSREGNEQFF.

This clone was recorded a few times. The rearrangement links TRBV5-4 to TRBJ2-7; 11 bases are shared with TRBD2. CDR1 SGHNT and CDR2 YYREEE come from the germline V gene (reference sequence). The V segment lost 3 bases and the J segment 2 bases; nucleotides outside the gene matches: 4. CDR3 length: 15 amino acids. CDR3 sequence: CASSSGLAETYEQYF. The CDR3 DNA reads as TGTGCCAGCAGCTCGGGACTAGCGGAAACCTACGAGCAGTACTTC. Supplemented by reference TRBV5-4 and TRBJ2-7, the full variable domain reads ETGVTQSPTHLIKTRGQQVTLRCSSQSGHNTVSWYQQALGQGPQFIFQYYREEENGRGNFPPRFSGLQFPNYSSELNVNALELDDSALYLCASSSGLAETYEQYFGPGTRLTVT.

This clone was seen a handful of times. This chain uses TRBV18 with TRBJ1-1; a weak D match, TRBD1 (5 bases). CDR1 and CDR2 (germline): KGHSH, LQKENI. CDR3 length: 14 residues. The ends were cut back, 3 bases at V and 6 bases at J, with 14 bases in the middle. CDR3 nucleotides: TGTGCCAGCTCACCGTCGGGACTGGACGCTGAAGCTTTCTTT. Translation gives CASSPSGLDAEAFF. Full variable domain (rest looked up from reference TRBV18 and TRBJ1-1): NAGVMQNPRHLVRRRGQEARLRCSPMKGHSHVYWYRQLPEEGLKFMVYLQKENIIDESGMPKERFSAEFPKEGPSILRIQQVVRGDSAAYFCASSPSGLDAEAFFGQGTRLTVV.